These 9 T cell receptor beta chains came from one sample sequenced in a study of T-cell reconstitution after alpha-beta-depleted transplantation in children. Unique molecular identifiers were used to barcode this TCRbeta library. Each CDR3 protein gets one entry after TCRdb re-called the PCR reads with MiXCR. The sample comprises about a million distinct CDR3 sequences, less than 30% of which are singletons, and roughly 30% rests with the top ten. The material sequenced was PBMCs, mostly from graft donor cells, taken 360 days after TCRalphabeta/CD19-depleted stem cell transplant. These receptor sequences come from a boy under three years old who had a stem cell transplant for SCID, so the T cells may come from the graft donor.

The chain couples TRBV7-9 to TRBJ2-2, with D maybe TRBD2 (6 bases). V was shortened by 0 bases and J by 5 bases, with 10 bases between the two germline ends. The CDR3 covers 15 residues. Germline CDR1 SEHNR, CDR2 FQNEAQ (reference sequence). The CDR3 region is CASSLASGVTGELFF. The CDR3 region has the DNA TGTGCCAGCAGCTTAGCGTCGGGGGTTACCGGGGAGCTGTTTTTT.

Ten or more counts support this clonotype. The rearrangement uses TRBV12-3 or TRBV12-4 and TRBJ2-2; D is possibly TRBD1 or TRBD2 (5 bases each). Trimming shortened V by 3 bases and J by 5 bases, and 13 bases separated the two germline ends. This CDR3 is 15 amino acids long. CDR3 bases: TGTGCCAGCAGTTTCCGACCGAGGGGAACCGGGGAGCTGTTTTTT. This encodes CASSFRPRGTGELFF.

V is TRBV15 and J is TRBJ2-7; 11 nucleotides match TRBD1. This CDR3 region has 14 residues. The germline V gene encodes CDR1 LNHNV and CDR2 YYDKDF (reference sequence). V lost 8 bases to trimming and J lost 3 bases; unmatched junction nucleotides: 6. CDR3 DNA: TGTGCCACCTCTATGGGACAGGGGGGCTACGAGCAGTACTTC. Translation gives CATSMGQGGYEQYF.

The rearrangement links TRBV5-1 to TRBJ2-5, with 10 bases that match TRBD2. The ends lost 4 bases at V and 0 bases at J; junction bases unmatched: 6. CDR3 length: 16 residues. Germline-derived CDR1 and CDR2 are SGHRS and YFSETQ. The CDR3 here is CASSNGLAAYQETQYF. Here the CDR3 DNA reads TGCGCCAGCAGCAACGGACTAGCGGCGTACCAAGAGACCCAGTACTTC.

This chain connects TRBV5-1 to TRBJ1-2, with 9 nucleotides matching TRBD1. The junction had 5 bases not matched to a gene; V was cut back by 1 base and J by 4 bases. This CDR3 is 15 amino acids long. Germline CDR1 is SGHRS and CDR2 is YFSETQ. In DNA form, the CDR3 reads TGCGCCAGCAGCTTGTCGGGACAGGGCGGCTATGGCTACACCTTC. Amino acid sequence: CASSLSGQGGYGYTF.

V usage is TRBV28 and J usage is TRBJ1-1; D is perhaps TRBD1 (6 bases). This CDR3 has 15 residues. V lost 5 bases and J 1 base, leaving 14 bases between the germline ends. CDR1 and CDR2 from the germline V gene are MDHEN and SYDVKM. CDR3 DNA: TGTGCCAGCAGTCCAGGGGAGGATGGGAACACTGAAGCTTTCTTT. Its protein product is CASSPGEDGNTEAFF.

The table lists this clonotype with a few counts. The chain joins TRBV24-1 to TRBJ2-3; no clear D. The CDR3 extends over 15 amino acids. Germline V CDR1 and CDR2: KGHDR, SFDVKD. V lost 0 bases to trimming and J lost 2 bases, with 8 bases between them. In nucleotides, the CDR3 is TGTGCCACCAGTGATTTGCCAGGCACCACAGATACGCAGTATTTT. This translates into CATSDLPGTTDTQYF.

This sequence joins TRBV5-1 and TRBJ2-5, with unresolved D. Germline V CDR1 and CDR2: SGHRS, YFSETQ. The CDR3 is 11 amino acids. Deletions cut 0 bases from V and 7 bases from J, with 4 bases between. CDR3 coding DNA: TGCGCCAGCAGCTTGGCTGCGACCCAGTACTTC. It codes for CASSLAATQYF.

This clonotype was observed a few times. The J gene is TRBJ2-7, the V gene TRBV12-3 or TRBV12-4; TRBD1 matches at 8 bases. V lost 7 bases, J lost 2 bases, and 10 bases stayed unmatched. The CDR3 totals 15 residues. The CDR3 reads CASTSRQGLAYEQYF. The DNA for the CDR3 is TGTGCCAGCACTTCCCGACAGGGGTTGGCCTACGAGCAGTACTTC.